This is a list of T cell receptor beta chains from one sample in a study of OX40 agonist ivuxolimab in advanced cancers. Produced via immunoSEQ multiplex PCR; TCRdb's table is partial and in-frame only. The table lists about 31,000 clones, about 81% of them singletons. The material was CD4+ or CD8+ T cells sorted from blood, obtained in a trial of the OX40 agonist ivuxolimab. These TCRs come from an adult with an advanced solid tumor such as melanoma, head and neck, liver or kidney cancer. Both conserved end residues are part of each CDR3. D genes are given only for firm matches. Clone size, where shown, is once, few, many, or a class for clones that have expanded.

V	J	D	size	DNA	CDR3
TRBV7-9	TRBJ1-5	.	.	TGTGCCAGCAGCTTACCGCAGGTCAATCAGCCCCAGCATTTT	CASSLPQVNQPQHF
TRBV28	TRBJ2-7	TRBD1	.	TGTGCCAGCAGTACAGGGGTCTCAAGCTACGAGCAGTACTTC	CASSTGVSSYEQYF
TRBV7-3	TRBJ2-5	TRBD2	.	TGTGCCAGCAGCTTCGGGGGGAACCAAGAGACCCAGTACTTC	CASSFGGNQETQYF
TRBV5-4	TRBJ2-3	TRBD1	few	TGTGCCAGCAGCTTGGCGGGGGACAGGGAGAAGGCTACGCAGTATTTT	CASSLAGDREKATQYF
TRBV30	TRBJ1-2	.	.	TGTGCCTGGAGTCGTGGTCCAGGCTACACCTTC	CAWSRGPGYTF
TRBV11-2	TRBJ2-7	TRBD2	once	TGTGCCAGCAGCTCCCGACTAGCGGAGACCTACGAGCAGTACTTC	CASSSRLAETYEQYF
TRBV19	TRBJ1-5	.	.	TGTGCCAGTACCGCCGGCAGGGGCGTTAGCAATCAGCCCCAGCATTTT	CASTAGRGVSNQPQHF
TRBV7-2	TRBJ1-2	.	.	TGTGCCAGCAGCCAAAACACCTGGGACCCGCCAGGCACCTTC	CASSQNTWDPPGTF
TRBV28	TRBJ1-2	TRBD1	.	TGTGCCAGCAGGGACAGGGGCGCGAACTATGGCTACACCTTC	CASRDRGANYGYTF
TRBV5-8	TRBJ2-7	.	.	TGTGCCAGCACCCCTTTAAGCTCCTACGAGCAGTACTTC	CASTPLSSYEQYF
TRBV5-4	TRBJ2-1	.	.	TGTGCCAGCAGCCCGCTGGGTTACTCCTACAATGAGCAGTTCTTC	CASSPLGYSYNEQFF
TRBV9	TRBJ2-5	.	.	TGTGCCAGCACCGGAGGGGGCCAAGAGACCCAGTACTTC	CASTGGGQETQYF
TRBV5-4	TRBJ2-3	.	.	TGTGCCAGCAGCCCGGTGGGGGCTCATACGCAGTATTTT	CASSPVGAHTQYF
TRBV7-3	TRBJ2-7	.	.	TGTGCCAGCAGACCCCCCGGGATGGCCTACGAGCAGTACTTC	CASRPPGMAYEQYF
TRBV6-6	TRBJ1-2	TRBD1	.	TGTGCCAGCAGGGGACAGGGAAAGGAGGGGCACGGCTACACCTTC	CASRGQGKEGHGYTF
TRBV6-6	TRBJ2-7	TRBD1	.	TGTGCCAGCAGTTACCAACAGGGGCCGGGCTACGAGCAGTACTTC	CASSYQQGPGYEQYF
TRBV27	TRBJ2-5	TRBD2	.	TGTGCCAGCAGTTTATTGGCTAGCGGGGGGCAAGAGACCCAGTACTTC	CASSLLASGGQETQYF
TRBV11-2	TRBJ1-5	.	.	TGTGCCAGCAGCTTACAGTCCTTCGGAAGCAATCAGCCCCAGCATTTT	CASSLQSFGSNQPQHF
TRBV18	TRBJ2-5	.	.	TGTGCCAGCGACCGGGGCGGCCAAGAGACCCAGTACTTC	CASDRGGQETQYF
TRBV5-1	TRBJ2-3	.	.	TGCGCCAGCAGGTTGGCAACACCCACAGATACGCAGTATTTT	CASRLATPTDTQYF
TRBV9	TRBJ1-3	.	once	TGTGCCAGCAGCGTGCAGGGGCTCTCTGGAAACACCATATATTTT	CASSVQGLSGNTIYF
TRBV7-9	TRBJ2-7	.	few	TGTGCCAGCAGCTTAATCCGATGGGGAACCAACTACGAGCAGTACTTC	CASSLIRWGTNYEQYF
TRBV6-1	TRBJ2-7	.	once	TGTGCCAGCAGTCGACTCCCAGGGGTCGACGAGCAGTACTTC	CASSRLPGVDEQYF
TRBV9	TRBJ2-1	TRBD2	.	TGTGCCAGCAGCCAAGATCGGGACTACAGTGAGCAGTTCTTC	CASSQDRDYSEQFF
TRBV6-5	TRBJ1-2	.	.	TGTGCCAGCAGTTACTCTACAGGGTTTTATGGCTACACCTTC	CASSYSTGFYGYTF
TRBV7-7	TRBJ2-1	.	.	TGTGCCAGCAGCTCAGAGGGACCCTACAATGAGCAGTTCTTC	CASSSEGPYNEQFF
TRBV27	TRBJ2-2	TRBD2	.	TGTGCCAGCAGTCCTAGGACTAGGGTGGATTCCGGGGAGCTGTTTTTT	CASSPRTRVDSGELFF
TRBV6-6	TRBJ1-2	TRBD1	once	TGTGCCAGCAGTACATGGACAGGGGACGATGGCTACACCTTC	CASSTWTGDDGYTF
TRBV7-9	TRBJ2-1	TRBD1	.	TGTGCCAGCACCATTTCAGGGGGCCACAATGAGCAGTTCTTC	CASTISGGHNEQFF
TRBV5-1	TRBJ2-1	TRBD2	.	TGCGCCAGCAGCCTCCTAGCGGGAGGGCCTAAAAATGAGCAGTTCTTC	CASSLLAGGPKNEQFF
TRBV9	TRBJ1-6	.	.	TGTGCCAGCAGCTCCACAGAATTCAATTCACCCCTCCACTTT	CASSSTEFNSPLHF
TRBV29-1	TRBJ1-2	.	.	TGCAGCGTCTTTAAGACAGGCTATGGCTACACCTTC	CSVFKTGYGYTF
TRBV11-1	TRBJ1-2	.	.	TGTGCCAGCTCGGACCGGGCGGGTGGCTACACCTTC	CASSDRAGGYTF
TRBV2	TRBJ1-1	.	.	TGTGCCAGCAGTGAGAGGGTAACTGAAGCTTTCTTT	CASSERVTEAFF
TRBV6-5	TRBJ2-5	.	once	TGTGCCAGCAGTTACTCGATGGGTAGTATAGAGACCCAGTACTTC	CASSYSMGSIETQYF
TRBV2	TRBJ1-2	.	few	TGTGCCAGCAGTGAATCGGGCTATGGCTACACCTTC	CASSESGYGYTF
TRBV10-3	TRBJ1-4	.	.	TGTGCCATCAGCGAAGGACAGTCTAATGAAAAACTGTTTTTT	CAISEGQSNEKLFF
TRBV30	TRBJ2-7	.	.	TGTGCCTGGAGTCCGCAGGGACCGTTTTACGAGCAGTACTTC	CAWSPQGPFYEQYF
TRBV18	TRBJ2-1	TRBD1	once	TGTGCCAGCTCACTGACCCCGGGACAGGGGGCCTACAATGAGCAGTTCTTC	CASSLTPGQGAYNEQFF
TRBV7-6	TRBJ2-1	TRBD2	.	TGTGCCAGCAGCTTAGGGGGGGGATTAGTGGACAATGAGCAGTTCTTC	CASSLGGGLVDNEQFF
TRBV6-6	TRBJ1-2	.	.	TGTGCCAGCAGGGGGCGGCAGGGCGATGGCTACACCTTC	CASRGRQGDGYTF
TRBV5-4	TRBJ2-7	.	.	TGTGCCAGCAGCTTGGGACCAAAAACTTACGAGCAGTACTTC	CASSLGPKTYEQYF
TRBV30	TRBJ1-2	TRBD1	.	TGTGCCTGGAGTGTACTACAGGGGGGAGGCTACACCTTC	CAWSVLQGGGYTF
TRBV25-1	TRBJ1-1	.	.	TGTGCCAGCAGTGAGTCCGGGGGGATGAACACTGAAGCTTTCTTT	CASSESGGMNTEAFF
TRBV5-1	TRBJ1-6	.	few	TGCGCCAGCAGCTTGGCCGAGGGGCGACATTCACCCCTCCACTTT	CASSLAEGRHSPLHF
TRBV13	TRBJ1-2	TRBD1	.	TGTGCCAGCAGCCTCCGGGACAGACAAAACTATGGCTACACCTTC	CASSLRDRQNYGYTF
TRBV5-1	TRBJ2-3	.	.	TGCGCCAGCAGCTCGACTCTCGGGGGGCAGGTGCAGTATTTT	CASSSTLGGQVQYF
TRBV5-1	TRBJ2-3	.	.	TGCGCCAGCAGCTCGGAGGGGTATTCTAGCACAGATACGCAGTATTTT	CASSSEGYSSTDTQYF
TRBV7-2	TRBJ2-2	TRBD1	.	TGTGCCAGCAAATTTACCACAGGGGCCGGGGAGCTGTTTTTT	CASKFTTGAGELFF
TRBV10-3	TRBJ1-1	TRBD1	few	TGTGCCATCAGGCCGGGACAGGGGGTTGTGGACACTGAAGCTTTCTTT	CAIRPGQGVVDTEAFF
TRBV6-5	TRBJ1-1	TRBD1	.	TGTGCCAGCACCAGGGGGACTGAAGCTTTCTTT	CASTRGTEAFF
TRBV7-2	TRBJ2-1	.	.	TGTGCCAGCAGCTTAGGCTCTAGTATACTCTTC	CASSLGSSILF
TRBV18	TRBJ2-7	.	few	TGTGCCAGCTCACCAGGGACCGGCCCCGGATACGAGCAGTACTTC	CASSPGTGPGYEQYF
TRBV5-5	TRBJ1-4	.	.	TGTGCCAGCAGCCACCGGGACATTGAAAAACTGTTTTTT	CASSHRDIEKLFF
TRBV18	TRBJ1-4	.	.	TGTGCCAGCTCACAAGACAGAAATGAAAAACTGTTTTTT	CASSQDRNEKLFF